This TCR beta chain was sequenced in a study of beta chain features in type 1 diabetes. The sequenced template was cDNA made from the entire isolated RNA. Clones were read by immunoSEQ multiplex PCR, and TCRdb kept only the in-frame ones, dropping some. In the table there are roughly 140,000 clones, 6.9% of which are singletons. Germline V CDR1 and CDR2: SGHTA, FQGTGA. The CDR3 is 13 residues long. Trimming left V 6 bases short and J 0 bases short, with 8 bases between. The table lists this clone with a few counts. Antigen: not known. Findings and caveats of the study: It was among patients, rather than healthy donors, that naive, central memory and Treg TCRB repertoires appeared more similar.

The clonotype originates from a woman aged 25 to 39 in good health. The chain uses TRBV7-3 and TRBJ1-1; D is unclear. Sequenced: central memory CD4+ T cells from blood. This chain's CDR3 is CASSPGMNTEAFF. The CDR3 nucleotides are TGTGCCAGCAGTCCGGGGATGAACACTGAAGCTTTCTTT.